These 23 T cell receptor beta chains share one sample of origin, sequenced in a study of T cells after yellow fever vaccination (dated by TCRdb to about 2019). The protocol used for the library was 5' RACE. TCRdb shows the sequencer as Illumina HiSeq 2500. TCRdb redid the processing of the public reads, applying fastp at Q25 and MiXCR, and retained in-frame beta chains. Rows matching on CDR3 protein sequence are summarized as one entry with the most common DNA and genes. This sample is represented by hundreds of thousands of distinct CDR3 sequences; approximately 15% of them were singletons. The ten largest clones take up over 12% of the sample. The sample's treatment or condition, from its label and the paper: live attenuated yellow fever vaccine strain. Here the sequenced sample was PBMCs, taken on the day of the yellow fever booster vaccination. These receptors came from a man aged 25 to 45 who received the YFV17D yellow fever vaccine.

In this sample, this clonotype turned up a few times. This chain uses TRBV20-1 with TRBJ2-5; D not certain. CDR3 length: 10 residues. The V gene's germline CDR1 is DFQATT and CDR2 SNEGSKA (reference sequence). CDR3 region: CSGLKETQYF. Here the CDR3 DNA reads TGCAGCGGGCTTAAAGAGACCCAGTACTTC.

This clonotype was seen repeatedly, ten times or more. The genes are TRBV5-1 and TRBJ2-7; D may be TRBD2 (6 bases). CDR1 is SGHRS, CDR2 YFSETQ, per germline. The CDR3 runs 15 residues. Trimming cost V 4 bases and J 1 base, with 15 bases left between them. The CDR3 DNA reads TGCGCCAGCAGCCCGCCGGGACTTAAATCCTACGAGCAGTACTTC. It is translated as CASSPPGLKSYEQYF.

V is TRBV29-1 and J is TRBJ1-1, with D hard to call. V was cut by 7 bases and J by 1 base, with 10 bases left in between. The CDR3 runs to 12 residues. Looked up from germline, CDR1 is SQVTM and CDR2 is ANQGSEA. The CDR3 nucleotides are TGCAGCGCCCGACATGAGAACACTGAAGCTTTCTTT. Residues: CSARHENTEAFF.

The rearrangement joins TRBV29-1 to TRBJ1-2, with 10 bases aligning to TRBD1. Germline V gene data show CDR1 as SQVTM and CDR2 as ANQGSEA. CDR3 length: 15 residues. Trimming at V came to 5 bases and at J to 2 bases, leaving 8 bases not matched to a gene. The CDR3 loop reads CSVNNRDRGNYGYTF. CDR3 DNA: TGCAGCGTTAACAACCGGGACAGGGGAAACTATGGCTACACCTTC.

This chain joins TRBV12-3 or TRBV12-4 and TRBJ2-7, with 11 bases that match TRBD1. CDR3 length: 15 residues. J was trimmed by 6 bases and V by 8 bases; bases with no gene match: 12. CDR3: CASALGQGAIPEQYF. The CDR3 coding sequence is TGTGCCAGCGCCCTCGGACAGGGGGCGATTCCCGAGCAGTACTTC.

The CDR3 spells CASSPGRHEQYF. In DNA form, the CDR3 reads TGTGCCAGCTCACCCGGACGGCACGAGCAGTACTTC. The genes are TRBV18 and TRBJ2-7, with D uncertain. This CDR3 has 12 amino acids. Germline V gives CDR1 KGHSH, CDR2 LQKENI. V lost 3 bases, J lost 5 bases, and 8 bases lay in between.

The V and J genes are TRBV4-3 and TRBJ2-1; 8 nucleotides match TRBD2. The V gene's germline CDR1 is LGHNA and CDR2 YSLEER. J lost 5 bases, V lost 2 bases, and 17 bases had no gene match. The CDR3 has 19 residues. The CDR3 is CASSQIGGERESVHNEQFF. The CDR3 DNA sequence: TGCGCCAGCAGCCAAATTGGGGGGGAGCGGGAGAGTGTCCACAATGAGCAGTTCTTC.

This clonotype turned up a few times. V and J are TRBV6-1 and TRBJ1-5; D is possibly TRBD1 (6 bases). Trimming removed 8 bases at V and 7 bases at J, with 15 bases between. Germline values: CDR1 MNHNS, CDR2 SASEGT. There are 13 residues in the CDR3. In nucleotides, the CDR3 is TGTGCCAGCCACAGGGACTTCGTACAGCCCCAGCATTTT. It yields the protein CASHRDFVQPQHF.

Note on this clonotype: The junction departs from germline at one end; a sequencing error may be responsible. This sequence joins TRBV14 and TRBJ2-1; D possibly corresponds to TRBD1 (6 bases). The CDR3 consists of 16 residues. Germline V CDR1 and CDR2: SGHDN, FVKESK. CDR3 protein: CASRPIRDRSVNEQFF. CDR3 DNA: TGCGCCAGCAGGCCGATAAGAGACAGGTCCGTCAATGAGCAGTTCTTC.

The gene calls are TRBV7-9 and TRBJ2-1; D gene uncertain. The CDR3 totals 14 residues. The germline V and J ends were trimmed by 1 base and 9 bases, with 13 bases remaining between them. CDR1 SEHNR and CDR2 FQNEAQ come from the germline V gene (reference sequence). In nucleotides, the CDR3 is TGTGCCAGCAGCTTAGATATTAGTGAGGCTGAGCAGTTCTTC. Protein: CASSLDISEAEQFF.

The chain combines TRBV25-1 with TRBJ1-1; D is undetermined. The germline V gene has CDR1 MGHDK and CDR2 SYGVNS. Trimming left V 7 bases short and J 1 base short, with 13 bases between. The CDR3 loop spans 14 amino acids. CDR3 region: CASNSYPGNTEAFF. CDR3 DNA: TGTGCCAGCAATTCGTATCCTGGGAACACTGAAGCTTTCTTT.

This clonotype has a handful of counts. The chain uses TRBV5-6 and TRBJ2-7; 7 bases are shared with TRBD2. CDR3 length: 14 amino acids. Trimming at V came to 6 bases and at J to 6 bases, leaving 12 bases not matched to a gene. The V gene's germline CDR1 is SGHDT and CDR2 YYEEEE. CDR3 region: CASTSGGEPGEQYF. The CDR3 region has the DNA TGTGCCAGCACTAGTGGGGGGGAACCGGGCGAGCAGTACTTC.

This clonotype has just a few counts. The CDR3 sequence: CSVARGLGQPQHF. The CDR3 DNA follows: TGCAGCGTGGCCAGGGGGCTCGGTCAGCCCCAGCATTTT. The chain has TRBV29-1 and TRBJ1-5; 8 bases agree with TRBD1. J was trimmed by 6 bases and V by 6 bases; bases with no gene match: 7. Germline V gene data show CDR1 as SQVTM and CDR2 as ANQGSEA. The CDR3 spans 13 residues.

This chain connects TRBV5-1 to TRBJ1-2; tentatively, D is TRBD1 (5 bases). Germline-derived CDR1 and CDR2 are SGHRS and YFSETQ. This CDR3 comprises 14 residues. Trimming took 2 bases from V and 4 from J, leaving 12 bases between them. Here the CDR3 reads CASSLTGSAYGYTF. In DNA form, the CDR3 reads TGCGCCAGCAGCTTAACAGGCTCCGCCTATGGCTACACCTTC. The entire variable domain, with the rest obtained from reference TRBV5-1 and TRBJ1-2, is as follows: KAGVTQTPRYLIKTRGQQVTLSCSPISGHRSVSWYQQTPGQGLQFLFEYFSETQRNKGNFPGRFSGRQFSNSRSEMNVSTLELGDSALYLCASSLTGSAYGYTFGSGTRLTVV.

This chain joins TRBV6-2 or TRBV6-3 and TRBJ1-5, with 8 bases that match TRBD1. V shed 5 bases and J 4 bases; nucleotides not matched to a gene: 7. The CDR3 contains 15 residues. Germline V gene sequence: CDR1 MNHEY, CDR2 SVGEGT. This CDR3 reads CASSPGDRTNQPQHF. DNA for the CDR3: TGTGCCAGCAGTCCGGGGGACAGGACGAATCAGCCCCAGCATTTT.

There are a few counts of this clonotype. The CDR3 DNA reads TGTGCCAGCAGCTTGAGACAGGCCTTGAACACTGAAGCTTTCTTT. Protein sequence: CASSLRQALNTEAFF. The chain links TRBV5-6 to TRBJ1-1; tentatively, D is TRBD1 (6 bases). V shed 1 base and J shed 0 bases, with 10 bases lying between them. Germline V gene data show CDR1 as SGHDT and CDR2 as YYEEEE. The CDR3 loop spans 15 amino acids.

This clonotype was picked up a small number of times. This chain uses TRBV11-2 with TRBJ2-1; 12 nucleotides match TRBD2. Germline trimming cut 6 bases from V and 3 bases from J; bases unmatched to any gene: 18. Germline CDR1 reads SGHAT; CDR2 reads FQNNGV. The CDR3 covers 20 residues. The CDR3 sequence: CASSRGEGLTSGRLYNEQFF. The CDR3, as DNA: TGTGCCAGCAGTCGCGGGGAGGGACTCACTAGCGGGAGGCTCTACAATGAGCAGTTCTTC.

The CDR3 DNA is TGCGCCAGCAGCCACCGACTAGCGCTAAAGACCGGGGAGCTGTTTTTT. This codes for CASSHRLALKTGELFF. The genes are TRBV4-3 and TRBJ2-2; 8 bases map to TRBD2. V dropped 3 bases and J dropped 5; count of bases not matched to a gene: 8. CDR1 and CDR2 (germline): LGHNA, YSLEER. The CDR3 contains 16 residues.

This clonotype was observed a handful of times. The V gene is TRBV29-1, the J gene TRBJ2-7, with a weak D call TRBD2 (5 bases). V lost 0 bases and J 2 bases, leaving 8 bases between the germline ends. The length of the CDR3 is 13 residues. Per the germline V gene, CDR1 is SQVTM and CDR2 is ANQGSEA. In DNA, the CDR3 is TGCAGCGTTGAAGATCCCGGGGCCTACGAGCAGTACTTC. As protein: CSVEDPGAYEQYF.

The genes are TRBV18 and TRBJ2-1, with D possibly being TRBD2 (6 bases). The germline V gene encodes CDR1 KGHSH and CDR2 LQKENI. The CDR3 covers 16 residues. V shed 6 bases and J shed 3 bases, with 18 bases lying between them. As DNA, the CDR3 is TGTGCCAGCTCCTCTCCTGCCCGCGGGATCTACAATGAGCAGTTCTTC. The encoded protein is CASSSPARGIYNEQFF.

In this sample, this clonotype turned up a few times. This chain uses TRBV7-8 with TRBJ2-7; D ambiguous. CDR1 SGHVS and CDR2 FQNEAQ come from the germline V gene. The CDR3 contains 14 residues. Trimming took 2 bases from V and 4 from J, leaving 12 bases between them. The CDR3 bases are TGTGCCAGCAGCTTACTCCAAATCGGGTACGAGCAGTACTTC. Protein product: CASSLLQIGYEQYF. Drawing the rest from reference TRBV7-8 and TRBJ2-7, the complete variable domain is GAGVSQSPRYKVAKRGQDVALRCDPISGHVSLFWYQQALGQGPEFLTYFQNEAQLDKSGLPSDRFFAERPEGSVSTLKIQRTQQEDSAVYLCASSLLQIGYEQYFGPGTRLTVT.

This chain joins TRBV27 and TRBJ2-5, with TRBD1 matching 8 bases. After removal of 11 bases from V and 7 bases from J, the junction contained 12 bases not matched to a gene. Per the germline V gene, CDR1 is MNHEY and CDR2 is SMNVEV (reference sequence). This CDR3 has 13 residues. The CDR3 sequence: CAVSRDRFGTQYF. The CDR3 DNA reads TGTGCCGTGTCCCGGGACAGGTTCGGGACCCAGTACTTC.

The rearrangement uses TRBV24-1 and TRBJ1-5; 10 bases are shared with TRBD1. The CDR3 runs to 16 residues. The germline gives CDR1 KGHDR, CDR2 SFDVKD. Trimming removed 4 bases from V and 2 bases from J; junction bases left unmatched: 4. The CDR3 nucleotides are TGTGCCACCAGTGACCCCGGGACAGGGGGCAATCAGCCCCAGCATTTT. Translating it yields CATSDPGTGGNQPQHF.